Shown below are 12 T cell receptor beta chains from a single sample sequenced in a study of blood T cell repertoires in COVID-19. Assay: immunoSEQ multiplex PCR; the TCRdb copy retains only in-frame clones and omits some. Of about 180,000 clones listed, about 87% are singletons. The source material was peripheral blood. The receptors come from a woman in her twenties or thirties with acute or convalescent COVID-19.

The J gene is TRBJ2-4, the V gene TRBV6-5; 9 bases map to TRBD1. The V segment lost 5 bases and the J segment 6 bases; nucleotides outside the gene matches: 8. The CDR3 totals 15 residues. Germline CDR1 and CDR2: MNHEY and SVGAGI. DNA of the CDR3: TGTGCCAGCAGTCTCGCTCCGGGACAGGGAAACATTCAGTACTTC. Translation: CASSLAPGQGNIQYF.

The chain employs TRBV19 and TRBJ1-4; D is perhaps TRBD1 (5 bases). Germline V gives CDR1 LNHDA, CDR2 SQIVND (reference sequence). The CDR3 totals 14 residues. V lost 2 bases and J lost 5, with 9 bases in between. CDR3 amino acids: CASSIRGPNEKLFF. CDR3 DNA: TGTGCCAGTAGTATAAGGGGCCCAAATGAAAAACTGTTTTTT. Combining the CDR3 with reference TRBV19 and TRBJ1-4 gives the whole variable domain DGGITQSPKYLFRKEGQNVTLSCEQNLNHDAMYWYRQDPGQGLRLIYYSQIVNDFQKGDIAEGYSVSREKKESFPLTVTSAQKNPTAFYLCASSIRGPNEKLFFGSGTQLSVL.

The J gene is TRBJ2-7, the V gene TRBV4-1; D may be TRBD1 (6 bases). Looked up from germline, CDR1 is MGHRA and CDR2 is YSYEKL. V lost 0 bases and J lost 7, with 19 bases in between. This CDR3 is built from 16 residues. Here the CDR3 DNA reads TGCGCCAGCAGCCAAGATTGGGAACAGGGTTGGCGGGAGCAGTACTTC. This sequence encodes CASSQDWEQGWREQYF.

This sequence joins TRBV19 and TRBJ1-1; a weak D match, TRBD1 (6 bases). Trimming stripped 5 bases from V and 5 bases from J, with 12 bases between. The CDR3 is 13 amino acids. The germline gives CDR1 LNHDA, CDR2 SQIVND (reference sequence). CDR3 nucleotides: TGTGCCAGTAGTCAGGACAGTTGGACTGAAGCTTTCTTT. Its protein is CASSQDSWTEAFF.

The chain employs TRBV11-2 and TRBJ2-1; 13 nucleotides align to TRBD2. CDR1 is SGHAT and CDR2 is FQNNGV in the germline V gene. The CDR3 consists of 15 residues. Trimming removed 5 bases from V and 5 bases from J; junction bases left unmatched: 3. Written as DNA, the CDR3 is TGTGCCAGCAGCAAACTAGCGGGAGGGGACAATGAGCAGTTCTTC. This encodes CASSKLAGGDNEQFF.

The chain is built from TRBV19 and TRBJ2-1, with D tentatively TRBD2 (6 bases). This CDR3 has 11 residues. The germline V and J ends were trimmed by 2 bases and 14 bases, with 10 bases remaining between them. Per the germline V gene, CDR1 is LNHDA and CDR2 is SQIVND (reference sequence). The CDR3 loop is CASSINGEEFF. CDR3 sequence (DNA): TGTGCCAGTAGTATAAATGGGGAGGAGTTCTTC.

This clone came up once. This sequence joins TRBV7-8 and TRBJ1-5, with D unresolved. Trimming removed 5 bases from V and 2 bases from J, with 10 bases in between. Germline V gene data show CDR1 as SGHVS and CDR2 as FQNEAQ. This CDR3 has 14 amino acids. CDR3 bases: TGTGCCAGCAGCCCCTTGGGAGGCAATCAGCCCCAGCATTTT. It is translated as CASSPLGGNQPQHF.

The chain recombines TRBV6-5 with TRBJ2-7; 9 nucleotides agree with TRBD1. CDR1 is MNHEY, CDR2 SVGAGI, per germline. The CDR3 contains 14 residues. The V segment lost 6 bases and the J segment 6 bases; nucleotides outside the gene matches: 9. The CDR3 loop is CASRKTGGAGEQYF. CDR3 coding DNA: TGTGCCAGCAGGAAGACAGGGGGGGCTGGCGAGCAGTACTTC.

This clone was recorded only once. The chain employs TRBV5-1 and TRBJ1-4; possible D gene TRBD1, 5 bases. Germline V gene sequence: CDR1 SGHRS, CDR2 YFSETQ. The length of the CDR3 is 15 residues. V was shortened by 5 bases and J by 5 bases, with 16 bases between the two germline ends. The CDR3 DNA follows: TGCGCCAGCAGGGCGGGACGTGGGGCAAATGAAAAACTGTTTTTT. Encoded protein: CASRAGRGANEKLFF.

Remarks on this clone: The CDR3 does not end in the conserved phenylalanine or tryptophan, so this is likely a read error. The limits of the CDR3 on the DNA are not certain, so only TCRdb's listed CDR3 is given. The rearrangement uses TRBV3-1 (or the pseudogene TRBV3-2) and TRBJ2-7; no DNA check was done on the table's D call, TRBD2. The CDR3 is made up of 13 amino acids, end residues included. Germline CDR1 and CDR2: LGHDT and YNNKEL (reference sequence). CDR3 loop: CASSQGLAGGPSY.

The gene calls are TRBV7-9 and TRBJ2-5; D is unresolved. CDR1 is SEHNR and CDR2 is FQNEAQ in the germline V gene (reference sequence). Trimming shortened V by 6 bases and J by 5 bases, and 16 bases separated the two germline ends. The CDR3 length is 14 residues. CDR3: CASSHSALGETQYF. The CDR3 DNA reads TGTGCCAGCAGTCATTCCGCTCTCGGGGAGACCCAGTACTTC. Filled out from reference TRBV7-9 and TRBJ2-5, the complete variable domain reads DTGVSQNPRHKITKRGQNVTFRCDPISEHNRLYWYRQTLGQGPEFLTYFQNEAQLEKSRLLSDRFSAERPKGSFSTLEIQRTEQGDSAMYLCASSHSALGETQYFGPGTRLLVL.

The rearrangement links TRBV5-4 to TRBJ1-1; TRBD1 is a possible D gene (6 bases). Germline V gives CDR1 SGHNT, CDR2 YYREEE (reference sequence). V was shortened by 6 bases and J by 5 bases, with 14 bases between the two germline ends. This CDR3 is built from 13 residues. The CDR3 loop is CASKGQGKTEAFF. CDR3 bases: TGTGCCAGCAAAGGTCAGGGGAAGACTGAAGCTTTCTTT.